This section outlines one T cell receptor (beta chain) sequence together with its context. Its antigen is undetermined. TCRdb's copy holds only in-frame clones and misses some; the assay was immunoSEQ multiplex PCR. The top ten hold roughly 25% of the sample, which has roughly 30,000 clones, about 70% seen once. The unexposed donors gave CD4+ T cells in 2011-2018, prior to COVID-19. After about 11 days of culture, CD4+ T cells were isolated. The sample comes from a study of CD4 T cells in relation to SARS-CoV-2 and coronaviruses. From germline, CDR1 is WNHNN and CDR2 SYGVQD (reference sequence). The CDR3 has 14 amino acids. Trimming took off 4 bases at V and 5 bases at J, with 11 bases between the two ends.

Material: CD4+ T cells from PBMCs, cultured in vitro. The rearrangement uses TRBV10-1 and TRBJ2-2; TRBD1 might be the D (6 bases). This TCR derives from a human donor in good health. CDR3 sequence: CASSGHRATGELFF. As DNA, the CDR3 is TGCGCCAGCAGTGGGCACAGGGCTACCGGGGAGCTGTTTTTT.